This TCR beta chain came from a study of a mutant IDH1 vaccine in newly diagnosed glioma. Overall study context: The sex distribution of treated patients was around 62% male and around 40% female, with a mean age of roughly 40 years. Earlier therapy was either radiotherapy, temozolomide, or both, and most got both. The study's findings and limits: No link was apparently found between pseudoprogression and changes in top peripheral T cell clonotypes.

This clone appeared once. Its specificity is not known. The germline gives CDR1 LGHNT, CDR2 FRNRAP. This CDR3 has 13 residues. V shed 0 bases and J shed 11 bases, with 13 bases lying between them. Time point specified: week 47, end of study. A 20-mer mutant IDH1 peptide at 300 ug was injected subcutaneously with topical imiquimod. In every donor, the tumor was a new WHO grade 3 or 4 IDH1-mutant, ATRX-lost astrocytoma. Sequencing used immunoSEQ multiplex PCR; TCRdb keeps in-frame clones, though not all of them. This sample has some 31,000 clones, with 80% to 85% found just once. V is TRBV12-5 and J is TRBJ1-1, with D possibly being TRBD1 (6 bases). The origin of this receptor is a man younger than 45 with glioma. The input for sequencing was PBMCs, taken from a glioma patient whose treatment included an IDH1 peptide vaccine. The CDR3 region is CASGLVLGGPAFF. CDR3 in DNA: TGTGCTAGTGGTTTGGTACTGGGGGGGCCGGCTTTCTTT.